These 28 T cell receptor beta chains were sequenced from one sample in a study of vaccination and CD4 T cells after COVID-19. Indicated treatment: roughly 11-day PBMC culture with coronavirus spike peptide pools or control peptides (ViraFEST assay). Sequencing of DNA taken from cultured CD4+ T cells relied on the Oncomine TCR Beta short-read assay. TCRdb passed the PCR reads through MiXCR, listing each CDR3 protein once. The table shows around 15,000 distinct CDR3 sequences, with less than 70% occurring only once. No antigens are known for them. The material sequenced was CD4+ T cells from blood, cultured in vitro. The receptors derive from a human donor who had recovered from COVID-19.

The chain joins TRBV29-1 to TRBJ2-3, with 7 bases matching TRBD1. Germline V gene data show CDR1 as SQVTM and CDR2 as ANQGSEA. This CDR3 comprises 15 residues. The junction had 14 bases not matched to a gene; V was cut back by 8 bases and J by 3 bases. As DNA, the CDR3 is TGCAGCTCCTCCGAAGGGCCAGGGGGAACAGATACGCAGTATTTT. This codes for CSSSEGPGGTDTQYF.

The rearrangement links TRBV27 to TRBJ1-1, with a possible D match to TRBD1 (5 bases). The ends were cut back, 6 bases at V and 0 bases at J, with 17 bases in the middle. Germline V lookup: CDR1 MNHEY, CDR2 SMNVEV (reference sequence). The CDR3 loop spans 16 amino acids. The CDR3 loop reads CASSQVGAVLNTEAFF. CDR3 nucleotides: TGTGCCAGCAGCCAAGTCGGGGCAGTTTTGAACACTGAAGCTTTCTTT.

The chain uses TRBV20-1 and TRBJ1-6, with TRBD1 identical over 8 bases. In germline, CDR1 is DFQATT, CDR2 SNEGSKA (reference sequence). The CDR3 spans 12 residues. With V trimmed by 6 bases and J by 11 bases, 6 bases remained unmatched. DNA of the CDR3: TGCAGTGCGGGACAGGCATTAACACCCCTCCACTTT. This encodes CSAGQALTPLHF.

The J gene is TRBJ2-1, the V gene TRBV7-3, with TRBD2 matching over 7 bases. This CDR3 comprises 13 residues. CDR1 and CDR2 (germline): SGHTA, FQGTGA. J was trimmed by 6 bases and V by 2 bases; bases with no gene match: 1. CDR3 in DNA: TGTGCCAGCAGCTTAGGGGGGGTCAATGAGCAGTTCTTC. It codes for CASSLGGVNEQFF.

The chain couples TRBV20-1 to TRBJ2-5; 9 bases are shared with TRBD1. V shed 6 bases and J 4 bases; nucleotides not matched to a gene: 6. CDR1 and CDR2 from the germline V gene are DFQATT and SNEGSKA (reference sequence). CDR3 length equals 13 residues. Written as DNA, the CDR3 is TGCAGTGCCCCAACAGGGGGCGGAGAGACCCAGTACTTC. Protein sequence: CSAPTGGGETQYF.

V usage is TRBV10-3 and J usage is TRBJ2-1, with 7 bases matching TRBD1. The CDR3 covers 14 residues. Germline V gene data show CDR1 as ENHRY and CDR2 as SYGVKD. V was clipped by 6 bases and J by 4 bases; unmatched bases: 6. CDR3 in amino acids: CAISAGTDYNEQFF. The CDR3 DNA sequence: TGTGCCATCAGCGCCGGGACAGATTACAATGAGCAGTTCTTC.

This sequence joins TRBV10-3 and TRBJ1-1; TRBD1 matches 9 bases. V shed 9 bases and J 0 bases; nucleotides not matched to a gene: 8. CDR1 ENHRY and CDR2 SYGVKD come from the germline V gene. This CDR3 is 15 amino acids long. CDR3 amino acids: CAIAGTGHMNTEAFF. For the CDR3, the DNA is TGTGCCATTGCCGGGACAGGGCACATGAACACTGAAGCTTTCTTT.

This clonotype has just a few counts. The chain uses TRBV6-5 and TRBJ2-7; D possibly corresponds to TRBD1 (6 bases). This CDR3 spans 14 amino acids. The germline gives CDR1 MNHEY, CDR2 SVGAGI. V was pared by 2 bases and J by 3 bases, with 11 bases between. The CDR3 protein is CASSYLTGDYEQYF. CDR3 DNA sequence: TGTGCCAGCAGTTACCTGACAGGAGACTACGAGCAGTACTTC.

This clonotype was observed a handful of times. The chain combines TRBV27 with TRBJ1-2; 12 nucleotides agree with TRBD1. The CDR3 runs 15 residues. Germline assignment: CDR1 MNHEY and CDR2 SMNVEV (reference sequence). V was clipped by 4 bases and J by 8 bases; unmatched bases: 8. The CDR3 sequence is CASSSRDRGPGGYTF. The DNA for the CDR3 is TGTGCCAGCAGTTCCCGGGACAGGGGGCCAGGGGGCTACACCTTC.

In this sample, this clonotype turned up a few times. The V gene is TRBV15, the J gene TRBJ1-2; the D is unclear. Trimming removed 0 bases from V and 3 bases from J, with 8 bases in between. CDR1 and CDR2 (germline): LNHNV, YYDKDF (reference sequence). The CDR3 is made up of 14 amino acids. The chain's CDR3 is CATSRDRTDYGYTF. The CDR3 nucleotides read TGTGCCACCAGCAGAGATCGGACCGACTATGGCTACACCTTC. Drawing the rest from reference TRBV15 and TRBJ1-2, the complete variable domain is DAMVIQNPRYQVTQFGKPVTLSCSQTLNHNVMYWYQQKSSQAPKLLFHYYDKDFNNEADTPDNFQSRRPNTSFCFLDIRSPGLGDTAMYLCATSRDRTDYGYTFGSGTRLTVV.

This clonotype was counted a few times. The V call is TRBV27, the J call TRBJ2-2; 9 bases line up with TRBD1. Germline CDR1 is MNHEY and CDR2 is SMNVEV (reference sequence). The trim removed 5 bases at V and 7 bases at J, leaving 5 bases unmatched. The CDR3 has 14 residues. CDR3 protein: CASSPDRGNGELFF. DNA for the CDR3: TGTGCCAGCAGTCCAGACAGGGGGAACGGGGAGCTGTTTTTT.

V and J are TRBV28 and TRBJ1-4; 9 bases match TRBD1. Per the germline V gene, CDR1 is MDHEN and CDR2 is SYDVKM. The CDR3 is 14 residues long. With 7 bases clipped from V and 10 bases from J, the junction kept 10 bases outside the gene matches. The CDR3 DNA reads as TGTGCCAGCACTATAGGGACAGGGTGGGGAAAACTGTTTTTT. It is translated as CASTIGTGWGKLFF.

This rearrangement joins TRBV7-9 to TRBJ2-2; weak D call: TRBD2 (5 bases). The V gene's germline CDR1 is SEHNR and CDR2 FQNEAQ (reference sequence). The ends were cut back, 6 bases at V and 10 bases at J, with 27 bases in the middle. The CDR3 length is 17 residues. The DNA for the CDR3 is TGTGCCAGCAGTCCGGCTATCGGAGAGGGAAGGTTTGAGGAGCTGTTTTTT. This sequence encodes CASSPAIGEGRFEELFF.

J is TRBJ2-7 and V is TRBV10-3, with D unresolved. V was trimmed by 6 bases and J by 2 bases, leaving 11 bases between them. The germline CDR1 and CDR2 sequences are ENHRY and SYGVKD. This CDR3 has 13 residues. The CDR3 DNA reads as TGTGCCATCAGGCCGACGGATACCTACGAGCAGTACTTC. Its translation: CAIRPTDTYEQYF.

V gene TRBV18 combines with J gene TRBJ1-2; 7 bases match TRBD1. V gave up 4 bases and J gave up 8 bases; unmatched junction bases: 10. Looked up from germline, CDR1 is KGHSH and CDR2 is LQKENI. The length of the CDR3 is 14 residues. Written as DNA, the CDR3 is TGTGCCAGCTCACGAACAGGGGACCCGAGAGGCTACACCTTC. It translates to CASSRTGDPRGYTF.

The chain carries TRBV20-1 and TRBJ1-5; D is possibly TRBD1 (5 bases). The CDR3 spans 13 residues. CDR1 and CDR2 (germline): DFQATT, SNEGSKA (reference sequence). Written as DNA, the CDR3 is TGCAGCGCTCGTGAGGGAACAGGCCAGCCCCAGCATTTT. Translation: CSAREGTGQPQHF.

This sequence joins TRBV5-1 and TRBJ2-5, with D tentatively TRBD1 or TRBD2 (5 bases each). The germline V and J ends were trimmed by 4 bases and 6 bases, with 16 bases remaining between them. Germline V CDR1 and CDR2: SGHRS, YFSETQ. The CDR3 is 14 residues long. The CDR3 protein is CASSTGTAGKTQYF. The DNA for the CDR3 is TGCGCCAGCAGCACGGGGACCGCCGGGAAGACCCAGTACTTC.

The rearrangement uses TRBV29-1 and TRBJ1-1; 7 bases fit TRBD1. The CDR3 is 13 residues long. V shed 8 bases and J 1 base; nucleotides not matched to a gene: 7. CDR1 SQVTM and CDR2 ANQGSEA come from the germline V gene. CDR3 loop: CSTKDRRNTEAFF. Here the CDR3 DNA reads TGCAGCACTAAGGACAGGAGGAACACTGAAGCTTTCTTT.

The sample holds a few counts of this clonotype. V gene TRBV7-8 combines with J gene TRBJ1-2; tentatively, D is TRBD1 (5 bases). Germline CDR1 is SGHVS and CDR2 is FQNEAQ. CDR3 length: 14 residues. The V end was cut by 1 base, the J end by 1 base, with 7 bases between. The CDR3 loop is CASSLGTINYGYTF. CDR3 DNA: TGTGCCAGCAGCTTAGGGACAATTAACTATGGCTACACCTTC.

A few counts support this clonotype. The V gene is TRBV20-1, the J gene TRBJ1-4; no reliable D call. Germline V CDR1 and CDR2: DFQATT, SNEGSKA (reference sequence). This CDR3 comprises 11 residues. V was shortened by 3 bases and J by 8 bases, with 7 bases between the two germline ends. The CDR3 is CSARWSEKLFF. The CDR3 DNA reads as TGCAGTGCTAGGTGGTCCGAAAAACTGTTTTTT.

This chain connects TRBV24-1 to TRBJ1-4, with TRBD1 matching over 8 bases. Germline assignment: CDR1 KGHDR and CDR2 SFDVKD. Trimming at V came to 2 bases and at J to 7 bases, leaving 5 bases not matched to a gene. This CDR3 comprises 15 residues. CDR3 nucleotide sequence: TGTGCCACCAGTGATTCTGACAGGGGTGGTGAAAAACTGTTTTTT. It encodes CATSDSDRGGEKLFF.

Notes on this clonotype: A read error may produce the germline difference seen at one junction end. CDR3 DNA sequence: TGCACCAGCAGTTTATCCACAGTGGGGGCCGCGGGGACTGAAGCTTTCTTT. Amino acid sequence: CTSSLSTVGAAGTEAFF. The chain joins TRBV27 to TRBJ1-1; maybe TRBD1 (6 bases). The CDR3 is 17 residues long. The V gene's germline CDR1 is MNHEY and CDR2 SMNVEV (reference sequence).

This chain uses TRBV3-1 with TRBJ2-1; 7 bases line up with TRBD2. This CDR3 has 17 amino acids. The germline V gene has CDR1 LGHDT and CDR2 YNNKEL (reference sequence). V lost 4 bases, J lost 8 bases, and 17 bases stayed unmatched. This CDR3 is CASSLPEVTGRVHEQFF. The CDR3 DNA reads TGTGCCAGCAGCCTCCCCGAGGTGACGGGGAGGGTTCATGAGCAGTTCTTC.

This sequence joins TRBV7-2 and TRBJ2-3; tentative D call: TRBD1 (5 bases). The CDR3 extends over 14 amino acids. The V gene lost 4 bases and the J gene lost 2 bases, with 10 bases spanning the gap. Germline V gene data show CDR1 as SGHTA and CDR2 as FQGNSA. CDR3 sequence (DNA): TGTGCCAGCAGCTCTCGACAGTCCACAGATACGCAGTATTTT. Protein: CASSSRQSTDTQYF.

This chain uses TRBV7-2 with TRBJ2-6, with D possibly being TRBD1 (6 bases). CDR1 is SGHTA and CDR2 is FQGNSA in the germline V gene. This CDR3 has 18 residues. Trimming left V 1 base short and J 0 bases short, with 13 bases between. The CDR3 coding sequence is TGTGCCAGCAGCTTAGTCACAGGGTGGCTCTCTGGGGCCAACGTCCTGACTTTC. It codes for CASSLVTGWLSGANVLTF.

This clonotype was counted between two and nine times. The chain uses TRBV11-2 and TRBJ2-1; D not certain. Trimming removed 2 bases at V and 4 bases at J, with 9 bases between. This CDR3 spans 14 amino acids. Germline V gives CDR1 SGHAT, CDR2 FQNNGV. CDR3: CASSLSSSYNEQFF. In DNA form, the CDR3 reads TGTGCCAGCAGCTTAAGTTCCAGTTACAATGAGCAGTTCTTC. Using reference TRBV11-2 and TRBJ2-1 for the parts outside the CDR3, the full variable domain is EAGVAQSPRYKIIEKRQSVAFWCNPISGHATLYWYQQILGQGPKLLIQFQNNGVVDDSQLPKDRFSAERLKGVDSTLKIQPAKLEDSAVYLCASSLSSSYNEQFFGPGTRLTVL.

The J gene is TRBJ2-7, the V gene TRBV5-4; D unresolved. Per germline, CDR1 SGHNT and CDR2 YYREEE (reference sequence). This CDR3 has 13 amino acids. V lost 0 bases and J lost 1, with 5 bases in between. The CDR3 DNA is TGTGCCAGCAGCTTGGACCAGTCCTACGAGCAGTACTTC. Protein: CASSLDQSYEQYF.

J is TRBJ2-1 and V is TRBV27; 7 bases are shared with TRBD1. V lost 6 bases and J lost 6; bases outside the gene matches: 8. The CDR3 consists of 14 residues. CDR1 and CDR2 from the germline V gene are MNHEY and SMNVEV (reference sequence). CDR3 sequence (DNA): TGTGCCAGCAGAAGCCCAGGGGGTAGCAATGAGCAGTTCTTC. Its translation: CASRSPGGSNEQFF.